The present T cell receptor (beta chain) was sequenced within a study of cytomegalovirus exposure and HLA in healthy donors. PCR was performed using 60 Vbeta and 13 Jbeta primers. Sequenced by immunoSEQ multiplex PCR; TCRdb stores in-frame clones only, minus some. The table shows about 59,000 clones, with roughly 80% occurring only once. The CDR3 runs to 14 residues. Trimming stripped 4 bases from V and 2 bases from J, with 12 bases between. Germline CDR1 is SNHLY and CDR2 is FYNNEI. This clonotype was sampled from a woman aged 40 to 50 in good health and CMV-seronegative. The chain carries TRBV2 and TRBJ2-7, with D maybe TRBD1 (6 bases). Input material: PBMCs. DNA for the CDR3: TGTGCCAGCAGTGGCCGGGACACTGCCTACGAGCAGTACTTC. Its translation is CASSGRDTAYEQYF. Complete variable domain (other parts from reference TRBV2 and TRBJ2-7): EPEVTQTPSHQVTQMGQEVILRCVPISNHLYFYWYRQILGQKVEFLVSFYNNEISEKSEIFDDQFSVERPDGSNFTLKIRSTKLEDSAMYFCASSGRDTAYEQYFGPGTRLTVT.